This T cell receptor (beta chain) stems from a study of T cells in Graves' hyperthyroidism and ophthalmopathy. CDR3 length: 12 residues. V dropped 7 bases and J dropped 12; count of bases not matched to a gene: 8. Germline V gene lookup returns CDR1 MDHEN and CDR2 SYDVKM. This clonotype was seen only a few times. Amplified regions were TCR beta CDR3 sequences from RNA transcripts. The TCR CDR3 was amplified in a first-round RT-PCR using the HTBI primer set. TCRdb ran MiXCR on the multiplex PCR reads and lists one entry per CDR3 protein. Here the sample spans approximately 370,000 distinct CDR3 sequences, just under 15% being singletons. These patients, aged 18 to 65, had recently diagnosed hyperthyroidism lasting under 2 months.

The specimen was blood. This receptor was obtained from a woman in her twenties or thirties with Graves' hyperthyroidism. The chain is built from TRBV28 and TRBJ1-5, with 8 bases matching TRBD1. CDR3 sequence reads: CASNLQGGLQHF. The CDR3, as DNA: TGTGCCAGCAACCTACAGGGGGGTCTCCAGCATTTT. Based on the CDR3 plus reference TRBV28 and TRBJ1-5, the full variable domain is DVKVTQSSRYLVKRTGEKVFLECVQDMDHENMFWYRQDPGLGLRLIYFSYDVKMKEKGDIPEGYSVSREKKERFSLILESASTNQTSMYLCASNLQGGLQHFGDGTRLSIL.